The rows below give T cell receptor beta chains drawn from one sample of a study of T cell responses to AZD1222 COVID-19 vaccine. Sequencing used immunoSEQ multiplex PCR; TCRdb keeps in-frame clones, though not all of them. Here the sample spans about 150,000 clones, about nine tenths being singletons. The sequences come from peripheral blood, collected on day 0 of MenACWY control vaccination. The source is an adult in good health. Each CDR3 is given with its conserved first and last residue. D genes are given only for firm matches. The size entry is marked missing in some rows and otherwise reads once, few, many or a size class.

clone_size	v_call	j_call	d_call	cdr3_aa	cdr3_nt
-	TRBV3-1/TRBV3-2	TRBJ2-5	-	CASSQDQQRFETQYF	TGTGCCAGCAGCCAAGATCAACAAAGGTTTGAGACCCAGTACTTC
-	TRBV6-5	TRBJ1-4	-	CASTRDTFNEKLFF	TGTGCCAGCACTCGGGACACCTTTAATGAAAAACTGTTTTTT
-	TRBV6-5	TRBJ1-2	-	CASSPPGGLGYTF	TGTGCCAGCAGTCCCCCGGGGGGGCTGGGCTACACCTTC
-	TRBV11-3	TRBJ2-7	-	CASSLHTGEQYF	TGTGCCAGCAGCCTCCATACGGGAGAGCAGTACTTC
-	TRBV14	TRBJ2-5	TRBD1	CASSRPLGTGGVGETQYF	TGTGCCAGCAGCCGCCCGTTGGGGACAGGGGGCGTTGGAGAGACCCAGTACTTC
few	TRBV5-1	TRBJ1-5	-	CASSLGGAQPQHF	TGCGCCAGCAGCTTGGGGGGGGCCCAGCCCCAGCATTTT
once	TRBV2	TRBJ1-3	-	CASSGQLIISGNTIYF	TGTGCCAGCAGTGGACAGCTCATAATCTCTGGAAACACCATATATTTT
-	TRBV7-9	TRBJ1-4	TRBD1	CASSPTGGDEKLFF	TGTGCCAGCAGCCCGACAGGGGGTGATGAAAAACTGTTTTTT
-	TRBV19	TRBJ1-1	-	CASSLRDVRPAGREAFF	TGTGCCAGTAGTCTCCGGGACGTTCGGCCGGCCGGCCGTGAAGCTTTCTTT
-	TRBV28	TRBJ1-6	TRBD1	CASSLGQVTYNSPLHF	TGTGCCAGCAGCCTCGGACAGGTGACCTATAATTCACCCCTCCACTTT